The rows below give T cell receptor beta chains drawn from one sample of a study of shared clonotypes between healthy human individuals. Assay used: immunoSEQ multiplex PCR; TCRdb lists only in-frame clones, some missing. The table shows about 590,000 clones, with around 95% occurring only once. Sequencing was performed on naive CD8+ T cells sorted from blood. These receptor sequences come from a woman in her 30s in good health. Each CDR3 is given with its conserved first and last residue. The D gene is left open where the match is weak. A row's size may be missing; if present it is once, few, many or a size class.

cdr3_length | clone_size | d_call | j_call | v_call | cdr3_nt | cdr3_aa
13 | . | . | TRBJ2-2 | TRBV29-1 | TGCAGCGTTTGGACAGCGAACACCGGGGAGCTGTTTTTT | CSVWTANTGELFF
14 | . | . | TRBJ2-7 | TRBV28 | TGTGCCAGCAGTTCAGGGTTCAGCTCCTACGAGCAGTACTTC | CASSSGFSSYEQYF
12 | once | . | TRBJ2-4 | TRBV15 | TGTGCCACCTCAGGGTCCAAAAACATTCAGTACTTC | CATSGSKNIQYF
16 | . | TRBD2 | TRBJ2-1 | TRBV9 | TGTGCCAGCAGCGACACACTAGCGGCGACCTACAATGAGCAGTTCTTC | CASSDTLAATYNEQFF
16 | . | TRBD2 | TRBJ2-1 | TRBV27 | TGTGCCAGCAGTTTAAGGACTAGCGGTTCCTACAATGAGCAGTTCTTC | CASSLRTSGSYNEQFF
15 | . | TRBD2 | TRBJ2-2 | TRBV4-2 | TGTGCCAGCACCCCCGGACTAGCGGACACCGGGGAGCTGTTTTTT | CASTPGLADTGELFF
13 | . | . | TRBJ2-2 | TRBV11-2 | TGTGCCAGCAGCTTAGTGACAGACGGGGAGCTGTTTTTT | CASSLVTDGELFF
14 | once | TRBD1 | TRBJ2-1 | TRBV28 | TGTGCCAGCAGTCCGGGACAGGGGTTGGATGAGCAGTTCTTC | CASSPGQGLDEQFF
12 | . | . | TRBJ2-3 | TRBV6-6 | TGTGCCAGCAGTTACTCATGGGATACGCAGTATTTT | CASSYSWDTQYF
14 | . | . | TRBJ2-2 | TRBV19 | TGTGCCAGTAGGAAATTGAACAACCCCGGGGAGCTGTTTTTT | CASRKLNNPGELFF
14 | few | . | TRBJ1-3 | TRBV5-4 | TGTGCCAGCAGCTTGGATGGCTCTGGAAACACCATATATTTT | CASSLDGSGNTIYF
18 | . | TRBD1 | TRBJ1-1 | TRBV27 | TGTGCCAGCAGTTTATCGGGGACAGGGGGCAGCTTCGGCACTGAAGCTTTCTTT | CASSLSGTGGSFGTEAFF
14 | . | TRBD2 | TRBJ2-1 | TRBV7-9 | TGTGCCAGCAGCTTAGTGGCGGGAGTCAATGAGCAGTTCTTC | CASSLVAGVNEQFF
15 | . | . | TRBJ1-4 | TRBV14 | TGTGCCAGCAGCCAAGGAGAAGCAACTAATGAAAAACTGTTTTTT | CASSQGEATNEKLFF
15 | . | TRBD2 | TRBJ2-1 | TRBV28 | TGTGCCAGCAGTTTTCGGGCTAGCGGGGAACATGAGCAGTTCTTC | CASSFRASGEHEQFF
14 | . | . | TRBJ2-1 | TRBV6-1 | TGTGCCAGCAGTAAGCTCAGCTCCTACAATGAGCAGTTCTTC | CASSKLSSYNEQFF
15 | once | . | TRBJ2-7 | TRBV19 | TGTGCCAGTAGCCCACTGAGCGGCAGCTCCTACGAGCAGTACTTC | CASSPLSGSSYEQYF
14 | . | TRBD1 | TRBJ2-7 | TRBV27 | TGTGCCAGCAGTCTCCTAACAGGGGGCAACGAGCAGTACTTC | CASSLLTGGNEQYF
13 | . | . | TRBJ2-7 | TRBV30 | TGTGCCTGGAGTGTGTCGGGGGCAGCAGAGCAGTACTTC | CAWSVSGAAEQYF
13 | . | . | TRBJ1-2 | TRBV28 | TGTGCCAGCGGTTTGGGTCTCGGCTATGGCTACACCTTC | CASGLGLGYGYTF
14 | . | . | TRBJ2-5 | TRBV2 | TGTGCCAGGTTGGACCGAGCCGAACAAGAGACCCAGTACTTC | CARLDRAEQETQYF
13 | . | . | TRBJ2-7 | TRBV4-1 | TGCGCCAGCAGCCAAGTACCTACCCACGAGCAGTACTTC | CASSQVPTHEQYF
19 | . | . | TRBJ1-4 | TRBV4-2 | TGTGCCAGCAGCCCCTGGGACACCGATGGGTTTGGGTCTAATGAAAAACTGTTTTTT | CASSPWDTDGFGSNEKLFF
14 | . | . | TRBJ2-7 | TRBV11-2 | TGTGCCAGCAGCTTCCCCGGGAGTGCCTACGAGCAGTACTTC | CASSFPGSAYEQYF
17 | . | . | TRBJ1-3 | TRBV2 | TGTGCCAGCAGTGAACCCCCAGCAGGCCTCTCTGGAAACACCATATATTTT | CASSEPPAGLSGNTIYF
14 | . | . | TRBJ2-1 | TRBV11-1 | TGTGCCAGCAGCTTAGTTGGGAGAGGTAATGAGCAGTTCTTC | CASSLVGRGNEQFF
14 | . | . | TRBJ2-3 | TRBV2 | TGTGCCAGCAGTAAGGGAAGAGACACAGATACGCAGTATTTT | CASSKGRDTDTQYF
16 | . | . | TRBJ2-5 | TRBV7-8 | TGTGCCAGCAGCTTTTCAACTAGCAGGATCACAGAGACCCAGTACTTC | CASSFSTSRITETQYF
14 | . | TRBD2 | TRBJ2-1 | TRBV27 | TGTGCCAGCAGTTTGTCCGGGACTAGAAATGAGCAGTTCTTC | CASSLSGTRNEQFF
13 | few | TRBD2 | TRBJ2-7 | TRBV7-9 | TGTGCCAGCAGCGAACTAGCGACCTACGAGCAGTACTTC | CASSELATYEQYF
16 | . | TRBD2 | TRBJ2-3 | TRBV27 | TGTGCCAGCAGATCCGCCGGGACTAGCGTACCAGATACGCAGTATTTT | CASRSAGTSVPDTQYF
14 | . | . | TRBJ1-4 | TRBV27 | TGTGCCAGCAGTGAGAGGGGAACTAATGAAAAACTGTTTTTT | CASSERGTNEKLFF
14 | . | . | TRBJ2-1 | TRBV29-1 | TGCAGCGCCGTGTCAGGGAGTAGCGTTAATGAGCAGTTCTTC | CSAVSGSSVNEQFF
12 | . | . | TRBJ1-5 | TRBV19 | TGTGCCAGTAGTTTGAGTGATCAGCCCCAGCATTTT | CASSLSDQPQHF
14 | . | . | TRBJ1-4 | TRBV6-5 | TGTGCCAGCAGTGAACTTGCAGGGAATGAAAAACTGTTTTTT | CASSELAGNEKLFF
13 | . | . | TRBJ2-2 | TRBV7-6 | TGTGCCAGCAGCTTAGGAGGATCCGGGGAGCTGTTTTTT | CASSLGGSGELFF
13 | . | TRBD2 | TRBJ2-1 | TRBV27 | TGTGCCAGCAACATAGCGGGAGTTGGTGAGCAGTTCTTC | CASNIAGVGEQFF
12 | . | . | TRBJ1-4 | TRBV4-1 | TGCGCCAGCAGCCAGGCGGGGGAAAAACTGTTTTTT | CASSQAGEKLFF
11 | few | . | TRBJ1-1 | TRBV5-4 | TGTGCCAGCAGCTCGCTATCGGAAGCTTTCTTT | CASSSLSEAFF
16 | . | TRBD2 | TRBJ2-7 | TRBV18 | TGTGCCAGCTCACTTGGGACTAGCGGGAGGGCCTACGAGCAGTACTTC | CASSLGTSGRAYEQYF
16 | . | . | TRBJ2-1 | TRBV27 | TGTGCCAGCAGTTTATATGGGGGTAGCTCCTACAATGAGCAGTTCTTC | CASSLYGGSSYNEQFF
15 | . | . | TRBJ1-1 | TRBV28 | TGTGCCAGCAGTCCCGTTGGGGGAAGGAACACTGAAGCTTTCTTT | CASSPVGGRNTEAFF
19 | . | . | TRBJ2-3 | TRBV28 | TGTGCCAGCAGTTCGCCCCCCAAACTAGCAGCTACTAGCACAGATACGCAGTATTTT | CASSSPPKLAATSTDTQYF
16 | . | . | TRBJ1-3 | TRBV6-6 | TGTGCCAGCAGTTACTCTGGGGAGGGATACGGAAACACCATATATTTT | CASSYSGEGYGNTIYF
15 | . | TRBD1 | TRBJ1-2 | TRBV9 | TGTGCCAGCAGCACCTGGACAGGGGGGGAGGTTGGCTACACCTTC | CASSTWTGGEVGYTF
14 | . | . | TRBJ2-5 | TRBV6-5 | TGTGCCAGCAGTTACCAGGGGTACAAAGAGACCCAGTACTTC | CASSYQGYKETQYF
14 | . | . | TRBJ2-7 | TRBV11-2 | TGTGCCAGCAGCTTAGGGGGACCCCATTACGAGCAGTACTTC | CASSLGGPHYEQYF
15 | . | . | TRBJ2-1 | TRBV15 | TGTGCCACCAGCGGCCGACAGGATCCCTACAATGAGCAGTTCTTC | CATSGRQDPYNEQFF
15 | once | TRBD1 | TRBJ1-1 | TRBV5-1 | TGCGCCAGCCGGACAGGGGGCGCGACGAACACTGAAGCTTTCTTT | CASRTGGATNTEAFF
16 | . | . | TRBJ2-5 | TRBV7-9 | TGTGCCAGCAGCTTAGGGGTAGGGCCAGACCAAGAGACCCAGTACTTC | CASSLGVGPDQETQYF
17 | . | . | TRBJ1-5 | TRBV15 | TGTGCCACCAGCAGAACCCGGACCCAAGCCTCGGGTCAGCCCCAGCATTTT | CATSRTRTQASGQPQHF
16 | . | TRBD2 | TRBJ2-1 | TRBV13 | TGTGCCAGCAACGGACTAGCGGGACGGAAAAACAATGAGCAGTTCTTC | CASNGLAGRKNNEQFF
15 | . | . | TRBJ2-2 | TRBV28 | TGTGCCAGCAGTTTATGGGGATCGGGGACCGGGGAGCTGTTTTTT | CASSLWGSGTGELFF
11 | once | . | TRBJ2-7 | TRBV20-1 | TGCAGTGTCGGCCTAGCCTACGAGCAGTACTTC | CSVGLAYEQYF
18 | . | . | TRBJ1-3 | TRBV2 | TGTGCCAGCAGTGAGAGTCAGGTCGTAAACTTCTCTGGAAACACCATATATTTT | CASSESQVVNFSGNTIYF